These 5 T cell receptor beta chains share one sample of origin, sequenced in a study of blood T cell repertoires in COVID-19. Libraries were prepared by immunoSEQ multiplex PCR; TCRdb keeps only in-frame clonotypes and omits some of them. The sample has 150,000 or so clones; 55% to 75% are singletons. Sequenced sample: peripheral blood. Source of these receptors: an older woman with acute or convalescent COVID-19.

This clone was seen once. The V gene is TRBV7-2, the J gene TRBJ2-7; 7 bases are shared with TRBD1. Germline V gene lookup returns CDR1 SGHTA and CDR2 FQGNSA. The V and J ends lost 0 bases and 6 bases, in that order; junction bases with no gene match: 2. The CDR3 contains 13 residues. CDR3 DNA sequence: TGTGCCAGCAGCTTAGCAAGGGGGCCCGAGCAGTACTTC. This sequence encodes CASSLARGPEQYF. Based on the CDR3 plus reference TRBV7-2 and TRBJ2-7, the full variable domain is GAGVSQSPSNKVTEKGKDVELRCDPISGHTALYWYRQSLGQGLEFLIYFQGNSAPDKSGLPSDRFSAERTGGSVSTLTIQRTQQEDSAVYLCASSLARGPEQYFGPGTRLTVT.

The rearrangement joins TRBV7-3 to TRBJ2-4, with a tentative D call TRBD1 (6 bases). From germline, CDR1 is SGHTA and CDR2 FQGTGA. V was clipped by 1 base and J by 0 bases, with 10 bases between them. The CDR3 is 16 amino acids. The CDR3 DNA sequence: TGTGCCAGCAGCTTAAATGGACAGCTAGCCAAAAACATTCAGTACTTC. Translated, it gives CASSLNGQLAKNIQYF.

The rearrangement uses TRBV2 and TRBJ2-5; 7 bases line up with TRBD1. J lost 0 bases, V lost 0 bases, and 1 base had no gene match. The CDR3 loop spans 15 amino acids. Germline loops: CDR1 SNHLY, CDR2 FYNNEI. The DNA of the CDR3 is TGTGCCAGCAGTGAAGCGGGACAGTACCAAGAGACCCAGTACTTC. Protein product: CASSEAGQYQETQYF. The full variable domain, with the rest looked up from reference TRBV2 and TRBJ2-5, is EPEVTQTPSHQVTQMGQEVILRCVPISNHLYFYWYRQILGQKVEFLVSFYNNEISEKSEIFDDQFSVERPDGSNFTLKIRSTKLEDSAMYFCASSEAGQYQETQYFGPGTRLLVL.

The chain couples TRBV6-5 to TRBJ2-5; D might be TRBD1 (6 bases). Deletions cut 5 bases from V and 4 bases from J, with 14 bases between. CDR3 length equals 14 residues. The germline gives CDR1 MNHEY, CDR2 SVGAGI. CDR3 region: CASSSNRVGETQYF. The CDR3 DNA follows: TGTGCCAGCAGTAGTAACAGGGTAGGAGAGACCCAGTACTTC.

V and J are TRBV5-1 and TRBJ1-4; TRBD1 aligns across 7 bases. The junction had 9 bases not matched to a gene; V was cut back by 4 bases and J by 6 bases. The germline V gene encodes CDR1 SGHRS and CDR2 YFSETQ. The CDR3 contains 15 residues. The CDR3 is CASSPATGLDEKLFF. Written as DNA, the CDR3 is TGCGCCAGCAGCCCGGCGACAGGGCTTGATGAAAAACTGTTTTTT.